These 8 T cell receptor beta chains share one sample of origin, sequenced in a study of blood T cell repertoires in COVID-19. Sequencing used immunoSEQ multiplex PCR; TCRdb keeps in-frame clones, though not all of them. The sample shows some 250,000 clones, around nine tenths of them seen only once. Sequencing input: peripheral blood. All receptors derive from a woman in her thirties or forties who had recovered from COVID-19.

This clone was found once. The V call is TRBV7-6, the J call TRBJ2-7; 8 positions match TRBD1. J lost 2 bases, V lost 3 bases, and 6 bases had no gene match. Germline V lookup: CDR1 SGHVS, CDR2 FNYEAQ. This CDR3 is 15 amino acids long. This CDR3 is CASSFGAGGPYEQYF. As DNA, the CDR3 is TGTGCCAGCAGCTTCGGGGCAGGGGGCCCCTACGAGCAGTACTTC.

This rearrangement joins TRBV7-2 to TRBJ1-2; 8 bases agree with TRBD1. CDR1 SGHTA and CDR2 FQGNSA come from the germline V gene. The CDR3 is made up of 15 amino acids. J gave up 3 bases and V 5 bases, and 8 bases lay outside the gene matches. In nucleotides, the CDR3 is TGTGCCAGCAGCCCCCGACAGGGGCCCTACTATGGCTACACCTTC. As protein: CASSPRQGPYYGYTF.

The genes are TRBV10-3 and TRBJ2-7; tentative D call: TRBD2 (7 bases). CDR3 size: 13 residues. Per germline, CDR1 ENHRY and CDR2 SYGVKD. The germline V and J ends were trimmed by 7 bases and 7 bases, with 17 bases remaining between them. CDR3 amino acids: CAIKGDYPGEQYF. The CDR3 coding sequence is TGTGCCATCAAGGGGGACTACCCCGGTGAGCAGTACTTC.

The genes are TRBV18 and TRBJ1-3; D is ambiguous. V lost 1 base and J lost 2, with 15 bases in between. This CDR3 spans 17 amino acids. Germline V gene data show CDR1 as KGHSH and CDR2 as LQKENI. CDR3 sequence: CASSPLNIGETGNTIYF. CDR3 in DNA: TGTGCCAGCTCACCACTGAACATCGGGGAAACTGGAAACACCATATATTTT.

The rearrangement uses TRBV23-1 and TRBJ2-2; TRBD2 aligns across 7 bases. TRBV23-1 is assigned to the ORF class and has an uncertain function. CDR3 length equals 14 residues. Unmatched junction bases numbered 8, after V lost 8 bases and J lost 5 bases. The CDR3 region is CASPGRERTGELFF. The CDR3 DNA reads TGCGCCAGCCCGGGGCGGGAGCGGACCGGGGAGCTGTTTTTT.

The gene calls are TRBV7-2 and TRBJ1-5, with no clear D. The CDR3 runs to 14 residues. Germline CDR1 and CDR2: SGHTA and FQGNSA. Trimming removed 5 bases from V and 7 bases from J, with 15 bases in between. The CDR3 loop reads CASSPVTIGQPQHF. In nucleotides, the CDR3 is TGTGCCAGCAGCCCCGTTACTATCGGGCAGCCCCAGCATTTT.

The rearrangement uses TRBV18 and TRBJ2-3, with D unresolved. Trimming took 1 base from V and 1 from J, leaving 9 bases between them. Germline V gene lookup returns CDR1 KGHSH and CDR2 LQKENI. There are 15 residues in the CDR3. CDR3 residues: CASSPRQLRTDTQYF. The CDR3 bases are TGTGCCAGCTCACCACGCCAGTTACGCACAGATACGCAGTATTTT.

The rearrangement uses TRBV29-1 and TRBJ2-2; 9 nucleotides match TRBD1. The germline CDR1 and CDR2 sequences are SQVTM and ANQGSEA. V trimming: 4 bases; J trimming: 5 bases; junction bases outside the gene matches: 5. The CDR3 is made up of 14 amino acids. CDR3 protein: CSVVWDRVTGELFF. The DNA of the CDR3 is TGCAGCGTTGTTTGGGACAGGGTAACCGGGGAGCTGTTTTTT.